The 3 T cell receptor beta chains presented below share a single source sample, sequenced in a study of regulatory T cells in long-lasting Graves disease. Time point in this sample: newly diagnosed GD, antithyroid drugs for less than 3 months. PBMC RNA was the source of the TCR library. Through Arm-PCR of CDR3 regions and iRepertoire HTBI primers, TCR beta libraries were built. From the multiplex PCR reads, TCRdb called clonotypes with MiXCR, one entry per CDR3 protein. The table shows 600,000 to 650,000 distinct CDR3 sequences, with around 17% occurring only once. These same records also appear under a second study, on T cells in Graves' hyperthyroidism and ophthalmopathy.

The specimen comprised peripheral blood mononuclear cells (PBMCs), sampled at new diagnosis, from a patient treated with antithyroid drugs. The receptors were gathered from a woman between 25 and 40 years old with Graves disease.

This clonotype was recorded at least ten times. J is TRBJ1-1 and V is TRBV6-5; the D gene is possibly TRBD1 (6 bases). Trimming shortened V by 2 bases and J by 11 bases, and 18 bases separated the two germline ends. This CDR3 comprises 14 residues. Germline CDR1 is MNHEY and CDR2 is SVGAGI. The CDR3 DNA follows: TGTGCCAGCAGTTACGGGTCCAGGGGAGTTGGGGCTTTCTTT. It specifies CASSYGSRGVGAFF.

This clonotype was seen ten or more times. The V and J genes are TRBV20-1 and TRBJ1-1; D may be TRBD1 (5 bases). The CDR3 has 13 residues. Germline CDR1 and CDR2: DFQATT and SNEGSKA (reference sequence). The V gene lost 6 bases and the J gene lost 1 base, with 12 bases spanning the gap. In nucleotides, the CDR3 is TGCAGTGCCTTATCAGGGAAGAACACTGAAGCTTTCTTT. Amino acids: CSALSGKNTEAFF.

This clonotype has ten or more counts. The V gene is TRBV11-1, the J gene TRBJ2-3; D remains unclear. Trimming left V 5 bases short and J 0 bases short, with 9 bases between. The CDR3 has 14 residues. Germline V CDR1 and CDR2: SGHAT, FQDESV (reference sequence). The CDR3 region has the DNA TGTGCCAGCAGCCGTCAACGAAGCACAGATACGCAGTATTTT. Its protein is CASSRQRSTDTQYF.